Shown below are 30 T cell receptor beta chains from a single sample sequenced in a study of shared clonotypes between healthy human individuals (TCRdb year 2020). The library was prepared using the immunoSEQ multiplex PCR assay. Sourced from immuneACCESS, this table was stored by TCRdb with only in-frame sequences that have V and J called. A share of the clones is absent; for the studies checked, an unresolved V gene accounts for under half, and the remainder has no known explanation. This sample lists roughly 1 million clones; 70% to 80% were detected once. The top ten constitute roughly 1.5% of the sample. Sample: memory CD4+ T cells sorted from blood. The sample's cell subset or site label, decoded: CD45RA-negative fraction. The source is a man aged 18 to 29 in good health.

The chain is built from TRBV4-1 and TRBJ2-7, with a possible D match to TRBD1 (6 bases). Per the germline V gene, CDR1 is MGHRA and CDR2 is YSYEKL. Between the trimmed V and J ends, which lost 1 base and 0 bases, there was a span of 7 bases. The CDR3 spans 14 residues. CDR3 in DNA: TGCGCCAGCAGCCAAGTAGGGGGCTCCTACGAGCAGTACTTC. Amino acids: CASSQVGGSYEQYF.

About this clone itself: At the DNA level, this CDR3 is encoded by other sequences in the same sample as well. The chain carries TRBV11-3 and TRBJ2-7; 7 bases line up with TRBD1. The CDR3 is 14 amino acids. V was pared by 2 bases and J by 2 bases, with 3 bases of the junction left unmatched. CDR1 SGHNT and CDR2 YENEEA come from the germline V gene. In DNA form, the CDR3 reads TGTGCCAGCAGCTTACAGACAGGGCCCTACGAGCAGTACTTC. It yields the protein CASSLQTGPYEQYF.

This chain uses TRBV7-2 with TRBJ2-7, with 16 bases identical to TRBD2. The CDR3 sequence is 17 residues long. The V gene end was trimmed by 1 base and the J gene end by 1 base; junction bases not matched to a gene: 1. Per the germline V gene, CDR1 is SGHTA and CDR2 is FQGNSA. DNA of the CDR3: TGTGCCAGCAGCTTAGAGGGACTAGCGGGAGGGTCCTACGAGCAGTACTTC. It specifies CASSLEGLAGGSYEQYF.

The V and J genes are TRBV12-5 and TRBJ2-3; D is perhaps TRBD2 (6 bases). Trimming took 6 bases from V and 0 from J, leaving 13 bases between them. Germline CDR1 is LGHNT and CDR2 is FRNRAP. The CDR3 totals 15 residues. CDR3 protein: CASGPGGFSTDTQYF. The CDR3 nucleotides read TGTGCTAGTGGACCTGGAGGGTTTAGCACAGATACGCAGTATTTT. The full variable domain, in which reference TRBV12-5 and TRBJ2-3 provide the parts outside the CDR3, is DARVTQTPRHKVTEMGQEVTMRCQPILGHNTVFWYRQTMMQGLELLAYFRNRAPLDDSGMPKDRFSAEMPDATLATLKIQPSEPRDSAVYFCASGPGGFSTDTQYFGPGTRLTVL.

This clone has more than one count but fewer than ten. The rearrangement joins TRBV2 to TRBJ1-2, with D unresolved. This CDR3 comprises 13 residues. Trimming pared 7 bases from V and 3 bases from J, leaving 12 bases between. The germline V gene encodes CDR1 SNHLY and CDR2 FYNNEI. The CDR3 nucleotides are TGTGCCAGCACCACGCAGCCTGACTATGGCTACACCTTC. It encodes CASTTQPDYGYTF.

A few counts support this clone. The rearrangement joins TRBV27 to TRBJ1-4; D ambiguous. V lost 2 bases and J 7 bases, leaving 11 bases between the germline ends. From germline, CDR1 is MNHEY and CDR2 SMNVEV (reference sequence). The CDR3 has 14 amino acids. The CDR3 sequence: CASSLNWRAEKLFF. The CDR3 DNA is TGTGCCAGCAGTTTAAATTGGAGGGCTGAAAAACTGTTTTTT. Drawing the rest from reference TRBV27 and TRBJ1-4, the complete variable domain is EAQVTQNPRYLITVTGKKLTVTCSQNMNHEYMSWYRQDPGLGLRQIYYSMNVEVTDKGDVPEGYKVSRKEKRNFPLILESPSPNQTSLYFCASSLNWRAEKLFFGSGTQLSVL.

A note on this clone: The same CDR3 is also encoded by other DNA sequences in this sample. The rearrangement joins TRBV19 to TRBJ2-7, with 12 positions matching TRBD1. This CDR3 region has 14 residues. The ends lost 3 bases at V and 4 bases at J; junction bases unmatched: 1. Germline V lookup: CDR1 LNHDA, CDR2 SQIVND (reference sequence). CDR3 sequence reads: CASSMGQGAYEQYF. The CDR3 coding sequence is TGTGCCAGTAGTATGGGACAGGGGGCGTACGAGCAGTACTTC.

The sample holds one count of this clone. The DNA of the CDR3 is TGTGCCAGCGCGTCCTGGAGCAATCAGCCCCAGCATTTT. Its protein is CASASWSNQPQHF. This chain joins TRBV27 and TRBJ1-5; D not resolved. Germline CDR1 and CDR2: MNHEY and SMNVEV (reference sequence). The CDR3 contains 13 residues. The ends were cut back, 8 bases at V and 1 base at J, with 9 bases in the middle.

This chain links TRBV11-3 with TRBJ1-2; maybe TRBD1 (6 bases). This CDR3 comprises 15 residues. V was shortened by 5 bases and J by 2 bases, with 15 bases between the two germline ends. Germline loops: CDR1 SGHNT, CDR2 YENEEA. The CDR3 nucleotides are TGTGCCAGCAGCCCAAGTGACAGGCCGAACTATGGCTACACCTTC. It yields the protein CASSPSDRPNYGYTF.

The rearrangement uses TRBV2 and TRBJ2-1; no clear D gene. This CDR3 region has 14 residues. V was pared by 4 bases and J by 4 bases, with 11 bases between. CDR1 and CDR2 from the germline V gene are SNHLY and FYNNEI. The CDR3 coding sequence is TGTGCCAGCAGTGGGAGAAGTACTTACAATGAGCAGTTCTTC. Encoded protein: CASSGRSTYNEQFF.

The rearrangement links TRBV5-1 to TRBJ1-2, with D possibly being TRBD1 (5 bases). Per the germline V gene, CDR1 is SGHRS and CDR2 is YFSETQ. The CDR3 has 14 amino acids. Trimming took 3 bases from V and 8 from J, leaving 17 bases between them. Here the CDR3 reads CASSWGPGGEGYTF. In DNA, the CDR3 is TGCGCCAGCAGCTGGGGCCCGGGAGGGGAGGGCTACACCTTC. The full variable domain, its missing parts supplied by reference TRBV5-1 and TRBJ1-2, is KAGVTQTPRYLIKTRGQQVTLSCSPISGHRSVSWYQQTPGQGLQFLFEYFSETQRNKGNFPGRFSGRQFSNSRSEMNVSTLELGDSALYLCASSWGPGGEGYTFGSGTRLTVV.

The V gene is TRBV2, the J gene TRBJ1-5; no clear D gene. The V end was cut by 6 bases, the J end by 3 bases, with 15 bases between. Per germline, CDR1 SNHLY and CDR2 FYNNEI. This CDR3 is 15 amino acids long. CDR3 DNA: TGTGCCAGCAGCGACCAGCCTGGATTCAATCAGCCCCAGCATTTT. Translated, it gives CASSDQPGFNQPQHF.

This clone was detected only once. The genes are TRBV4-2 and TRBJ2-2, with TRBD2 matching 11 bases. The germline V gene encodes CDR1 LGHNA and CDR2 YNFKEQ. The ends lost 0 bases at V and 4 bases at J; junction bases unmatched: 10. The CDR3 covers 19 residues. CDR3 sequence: CASSQDATSGVRFTGELFF. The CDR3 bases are TGTGCCAGCAGCCAAGATGCGACTAGCGGGGTCCGCTTCACCGGGGAGCTGTTTTTT.

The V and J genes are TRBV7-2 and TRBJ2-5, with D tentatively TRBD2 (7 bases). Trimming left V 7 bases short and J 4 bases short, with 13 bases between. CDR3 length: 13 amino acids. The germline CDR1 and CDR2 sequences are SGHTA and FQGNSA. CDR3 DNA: TGTGCCAGCAACCTTGGGGGGGCAGAGACCCAGTACTTC. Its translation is CASNLGGAETQYF.

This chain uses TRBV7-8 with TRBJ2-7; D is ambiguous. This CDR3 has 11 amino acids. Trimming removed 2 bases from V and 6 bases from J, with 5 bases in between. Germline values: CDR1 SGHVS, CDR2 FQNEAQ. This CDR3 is CASSLYTEQYF. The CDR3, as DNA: TGTGCCAGCAGCTTATATACCGAGCAGTACTTC.

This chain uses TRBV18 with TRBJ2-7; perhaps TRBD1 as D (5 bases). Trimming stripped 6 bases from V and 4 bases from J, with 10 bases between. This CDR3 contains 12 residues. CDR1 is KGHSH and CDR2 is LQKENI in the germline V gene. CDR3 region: CASSSDTYEQYF. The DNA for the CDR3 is TGTGCCAGCTCTTCGGACACATACGAGCAGTACTTC.

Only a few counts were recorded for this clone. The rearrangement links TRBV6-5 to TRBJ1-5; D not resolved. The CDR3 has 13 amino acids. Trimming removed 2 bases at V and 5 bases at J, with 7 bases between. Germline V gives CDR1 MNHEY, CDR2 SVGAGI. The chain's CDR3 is CASSYKVDQPQHF. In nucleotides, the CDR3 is TGTGCCAGCAGTTACAAAGTTGATCAGCCCCAGCATTTT.

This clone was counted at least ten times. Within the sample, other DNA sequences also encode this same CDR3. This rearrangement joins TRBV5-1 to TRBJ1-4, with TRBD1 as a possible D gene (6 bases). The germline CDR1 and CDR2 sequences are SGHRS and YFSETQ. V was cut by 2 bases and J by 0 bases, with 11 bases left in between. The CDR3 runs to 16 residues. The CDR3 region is CASSLTGTATNEKLFF. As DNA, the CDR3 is TGCGCCAGCAGCTTAACAGGGACCGCAACTAATGAAAAACTGTTTTTT.

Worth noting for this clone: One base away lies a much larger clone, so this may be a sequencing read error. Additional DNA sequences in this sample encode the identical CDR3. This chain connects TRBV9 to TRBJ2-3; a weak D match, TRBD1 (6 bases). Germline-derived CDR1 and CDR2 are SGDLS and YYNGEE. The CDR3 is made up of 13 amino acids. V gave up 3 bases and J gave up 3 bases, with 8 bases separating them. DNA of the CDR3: TGTGCCAGCAGCGCCCAGGGGACAGATACGCAGTATTTT. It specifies CASSAQGTDTQYF.

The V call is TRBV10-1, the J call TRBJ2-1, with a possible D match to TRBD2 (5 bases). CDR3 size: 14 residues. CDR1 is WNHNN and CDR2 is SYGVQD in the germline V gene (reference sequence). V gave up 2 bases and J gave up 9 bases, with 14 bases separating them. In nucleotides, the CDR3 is TGCGCCAGCAGTGAGCGTTCCCCAGAGGGTGAGCAGTTCTTC. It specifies CASSERSPEGEQFF.

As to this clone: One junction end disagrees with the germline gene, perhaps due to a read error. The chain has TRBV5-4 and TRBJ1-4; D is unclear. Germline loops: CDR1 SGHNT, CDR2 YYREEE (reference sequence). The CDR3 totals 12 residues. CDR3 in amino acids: CASSLDRAAYSF. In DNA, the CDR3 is TGTGCCAGCAGCTTGGACCGGGCAGCCTACTCTTTT.

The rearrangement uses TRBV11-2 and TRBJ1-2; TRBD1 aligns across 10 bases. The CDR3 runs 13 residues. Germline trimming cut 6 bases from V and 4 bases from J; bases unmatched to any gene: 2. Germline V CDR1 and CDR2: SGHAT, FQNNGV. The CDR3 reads CASRRQGAYGYTF. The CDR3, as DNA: TGTGCCAGCAGGAGACAGGGGGCCTATGGCTACACCTTC.

Here the CDR3 DNA reads TGTGCCAGCAGTACCCGCGACAGGGGCTACGTCTACACCTTC. Amino acid sequence: CASSTRDRGYVYTF. This chain uses TRBV27 with TRBJ1-2, with 8 bases aligning to TRBD1. This CDR3 contains 14 residues. CDR1 and CDR2 from the germline V gene are MNHEY and SMNVEV (reference sequence). Trimming took 5 bases from V and 10 from J; bases not matched to a gene: 12.

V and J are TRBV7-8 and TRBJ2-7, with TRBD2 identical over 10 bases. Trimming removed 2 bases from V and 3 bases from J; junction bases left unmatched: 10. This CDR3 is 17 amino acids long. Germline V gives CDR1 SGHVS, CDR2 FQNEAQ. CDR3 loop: CASSLIASGSVNYEQYF. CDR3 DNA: TGTGCCAGCAGCTTAATAGCTAGCGGGAGTGTGAACTACGAGCAGTACTTC.

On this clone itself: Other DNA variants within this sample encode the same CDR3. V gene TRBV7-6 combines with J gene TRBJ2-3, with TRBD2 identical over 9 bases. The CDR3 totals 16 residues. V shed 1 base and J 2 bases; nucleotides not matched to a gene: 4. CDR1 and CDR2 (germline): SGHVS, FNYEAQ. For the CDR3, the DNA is TGTGCCAGCAGCTTAGACGCGGGGGGGAACACAGATACGCAGTATTTT. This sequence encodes CASSLDAGGNTDTQYF.

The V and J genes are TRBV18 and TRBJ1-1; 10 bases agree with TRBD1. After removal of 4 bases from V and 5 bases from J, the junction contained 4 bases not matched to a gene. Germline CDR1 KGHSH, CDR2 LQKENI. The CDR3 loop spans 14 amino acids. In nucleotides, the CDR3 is TGTGCCAGCTCACTGGGACAGGGGAAAACTGAAGCTTTCTTT. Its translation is CASSLGQGKTEAFF. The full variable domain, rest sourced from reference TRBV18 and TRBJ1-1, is NAGVMQNPRHLVRRRGQEARLRCSPMKGHSHVYWYRQLPEEGLKFMVYLQKENIIDESGMPKERFSAEFPKEGPSILRIQQVVRGDSAAYFCASSLGQGKTEAFFGQGTRLTVV.

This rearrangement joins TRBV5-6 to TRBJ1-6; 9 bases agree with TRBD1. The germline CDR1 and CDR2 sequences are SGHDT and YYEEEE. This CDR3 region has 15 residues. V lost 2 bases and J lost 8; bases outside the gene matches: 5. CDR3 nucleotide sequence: TGTGCCAGCAGCTTCTGGGACAGGGACGATTCACCCCTCCACTTT. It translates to CASSFWDRDDSPLHF.

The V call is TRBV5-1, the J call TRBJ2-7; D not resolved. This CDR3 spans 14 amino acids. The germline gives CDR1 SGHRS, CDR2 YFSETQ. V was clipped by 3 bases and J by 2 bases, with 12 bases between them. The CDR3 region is CASSSLGGAYEQYF. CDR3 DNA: TGCGCCAGCAGCTCCCTGGGTGGGGCCTACGAGCAGTACTTC.

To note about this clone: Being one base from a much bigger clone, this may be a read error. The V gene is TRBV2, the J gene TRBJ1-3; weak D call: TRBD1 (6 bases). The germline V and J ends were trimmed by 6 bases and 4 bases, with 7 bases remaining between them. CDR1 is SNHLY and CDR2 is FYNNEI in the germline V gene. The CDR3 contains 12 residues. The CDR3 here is CASSGQGNTIYF. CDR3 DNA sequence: TGTGCCAGCAGCGGACAGGGAAACACCATATATTTT.

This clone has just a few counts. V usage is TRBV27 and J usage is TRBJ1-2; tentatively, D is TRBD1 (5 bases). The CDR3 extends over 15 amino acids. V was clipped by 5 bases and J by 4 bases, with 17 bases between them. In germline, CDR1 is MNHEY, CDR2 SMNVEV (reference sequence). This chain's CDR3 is CASSQGVAEIYGYTF. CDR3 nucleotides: TGTGCCAGCAGTCAAGGGGTGGCTGAAATCTATGGCTACACCTTC.